The rows below give T cell receptor beta chains drawn from one sample of a study of CD8 T cells in ankylosing spondylitis. TCRdb ran MiXCR on the 5' RACE reads and lists one entry per CDR3 protein. The table shows more than 650,000 distinct CDR3 sequences, with about 12% occurring only once. Sample: blood, either unsorted or a sorted T cell fraction (not recorded which). Every receptor here comes from a male donor with ankylosing spondylitis. The CDR3 runs from the conserved cysteine through the conserved F or W. The D gene is left open where the match is weak. For some rows the clone size is stated as once, few or many, or as a class when expanded; others skip it.

>NA|few|14|TRBJ2-2|TRBV18
TGTGCCAGCTCAATTCTTCCGGACACCGGGGAGCTGTTTTTT
CASSILPDTGELFF
>NA|many|13|TRBJ1-5|TRBV20-1
TGCAGTGCTAGAGGGGACCTCAAGGGGCCCCAGCATTTT
CSARGDLKGPQHF
>NA|NA|15|TRBJ1-1|TRBV20-1
TGCAGTGCTAGAGAAGGAGGGTCTTGGAACACTGAAGCTTTCTTT
CSAREGGSWNTEAFF
>NA|few|14|TRBJ1-5|TRBV7-2
TGTGCCAGCAGCTTATGGGAATCAGAGCAGCCCCAGCATTTT
CASSLWESEQPQHF
>NA|NA|15|TRBJ2-1|TRBV6-2/TRBV6-3
TGTGCCAGCAGTTTCTACAGCTGGAGCTTACATGAGCAGTTCTTC
CASSFYSWSLHEQFF
>NA|many|14|TRBJ2-1|TRBV9
TGTGCCAGCAGCGTAGCAACTAGGTACAATGAGCAGTTCTTC
CASSVATRYNEQFF
>TRBD1|NA|16|TRBJ2-7|TRBV10-3
TGTGCCATCAGTGAGTTTAGGGGGCTCCCGTCCTACGAGCAGTACTTC
CAISEFRGLPSYEQYF
>NA|many|8|TRBJ1-2|TRBV29-1
TGCAGCGTTGGCCCCTACACCTTC
CSVGPYTF
>NA|few|15|TRBJ1-2|TRBV5-5
TGTGCCAGCAGCTTAACCGGCGCGGGTCGGGAAGGCTACACCTTC
CASSLTGAGREGYTF
>TRBD1|NA|17|TRBJ2-5|TRBV4-1
TGCGCCAGCAGCCAAGGTCGATGGACAGGGGGCCAAGAGACCCAGTACTTC
CASSQGRWTGGQETQYF
>NA|NA|15|TRBJ1-2|TRBV5-6
TGTGCCAGCAGCTTGGTGGCAGCGAGGAACTATGGCTACACCTTC
CASSLVAARNYGYTF
>TRBD1|NA|16|TRBJ1-1|TRBV11-1
TGTGCCAGCAGCTTATGGCGGACAGGGTCTAACACTGAAGCTTTCTTT
CASSLWRTGSNTEAFF
>NA|many|12|TRBJ2-5|TRBV20-1
TGCAGTGCTAGCCGGCCGCGGGAGACCCAGTACTTC
CSASRPRETQYF
>TRBD2|few|15|TRBJ2-7|TRBV20-1
TGCAGTGCCGAGGATCCGTCTAGCGGGTCCTACGAGCAGTACTTC
CSAEDPSSGSYEQYF
>NA|many|13|TRBJ2-1|TRBV20-1
TGCAGTGCTAGTTTAGGGCTGAACAATGAGCAGTTCTTC
CSASLGLNNEQFF
>NA|NA|17|TRBJ2-2|TRBV15
TGTGCCACCGCACCGGCTTCAGGGCGGGGTAACACCGGGGAGCTGTTTTTT
CATAPASGRGNTGELFF
>NA|NA|12|TRBJ2-6|TRBV6-2/TRBV6-3
TGTGCCAGCAGTACCGGGGCCAACGTCCTGACTTTC
CASSTGANVLTF
>NA|NA|13|TRBJ1-2|TRBV7-2
TGTGCCAGCAGCGTCGAAAGGGGGGATGGCTACACCTTC
CASSVERGDGYTF
>TRBD2|few|16|TRBJ2-1|TRBV11-2
TGTGCCAGCAGAAGACTAGCGGGAGTTGCCCTAAATGAGCAGTTCTTC
CASRRLAGVALNEQFF
>TRBD1|few|15|TRBJ2-7|TRBV5-1
TGCGCCAGCAGCTTGTCCGGGACAGCTTCCTACGAGCAGTACTTC
CASSLSGTASYEQYF
>NA|many|14|TRBJ2-7|TRBV12-3/TRBV12-4
TGTGCCAGCAGTTCACGTCGGGGAGCCTACGAGCAGTACTTC
CASSSRRGAYEQYF
>TRBD2|few|17|TRBJ2-1|TRBV18
TGTGCCAGCTCACCCCTAGGACTAGCGGAGGTGTCGCCCGAGCAGTTCTTC
CASSPLGLAEVSPEQFF
>NA|few|16|TRBJ2-3|TRBV5-1
TGCGCCAGCAGTTCGACAGGAATGGTTAGCACAGATACGCAGTATTTT
CASSSTGMVSTDTQYF